Following are 32 T cell receptor beta chains from one sample sequenced in a study of shared clonotypes between healthy human individuals. Profiled with immunoSEQ multiplex PCR; TCRdb holds only in-frame clones, not every one. Seen here are under 600,000 clones, 75% to 80% observed once, and the top ten hold around 12%. The sequenced sample consisted of PBMCs. The receptors here all came from a woman in her thirties or forties in good health. Some clones in this sample may be carry-over from other donors' samples.

CDR3 region: CASSLTSGNSYNEQFF. CDR3 DNA sequence: TGCGCCAGCAGCCTGACTAGCGGGAACTCCTACAATGAGCAGTTCTTC. The genes are TRBV4-1 and TRBJ2-1, with 11 bases identical to TRBD2. The germline CDR1 and CDR2 sequences are MGHRA and YSYEKL. Trimming cost V 4 bases and J 0 bases; bases outside gene matches: 2. This CDR3 has 16 residues.

This sequence joins TRBV6-1 and TRBJ1-6; TRBD1 aligns across 9 bases. J lost 7 bases, V lost 4 bases, and 5 bases had no gene match. This CDR3 has 15 residues. Germline values: CDR1 MNHNS, CDR2 SASEGT. The DNA of the CDR3 is TGTGCCAGCAGTGCCAGGGACAGGGTAAATTCACCCCTCCACTTT. Amino acid sequence: CASSARDRVNSPLHF.

V and J are TRBV28 and TRBJ1-1; 8 bases match TRBD1. CDR1 and CDR2 (germline): MDHEN, SYDVKM. The CDR3 is 15 residues long. V lost 5 bases and J lost 3; bases outside the gene matches: 8. Written as DNA, the CDR3 is TGTGCCAGCAGTCCCAGGGGGCGCGGGGACACTGAAGCTTTCTTT. Translation: CASSPRGRGDTEAFF. The full variable domain, with the rest looked up from reference TRBV28 and TRBJ1-1, is DVKVTQSSRYLVKRTGEKVFLECVQDMDHENMFWYRQDPGLGLRLIYFSYDVKMKEKGDIPEGYSVSREKKERFSLILESASTNQTSMYLCASSPRGRGDTEAFFGQGTRLTVV.

The genes are TRBV28 and TRBJ1-4; D is ambiguous. V was clipped by 4 bases and J by 8 bases, with 5 bases between them. The germline gives CDR1 MDHEN, CDR2 SYDVKM. The length of the CDR3 is 11 residues. CDR3 sequence: CASSYKEKLFF. CDR3 nucleotide sequence: TGTGCCAGCAGTTACAAGGAAAAACTGTTTTTT.

This clone was seen once. This sequence joins TRBV28 and TRBJ2-7, with TRBD1 identical over 11 bases. V was clipped by 2 bases and J by 2 bases; unmatched bases: 8. Per the germline V gene, CDR1 is MDHEN and CDR2 is SYDVKM. This CDR3 comprises 17 residues. The CDR3 nucleotides are TGTGCCAGCAGTTTAAGCCCTGGGACAGGGGGGACCTACGAGCAGTACTTC. Translation: CASSLSPGTGGTYEQYF.

This chain uses TRBV11-2 with TRBJ2-5; 10 bases are a match to TRBD1. Germline CDR1 reads SGHAT; CDR2 reads FQNNGV. V lost 2 bases to trimming and J lost 2 bases; unmatched junction nucleotides: 8. The CDR3 totals 17 residues. CDR3 residues: CASSLTTGGWVQETQYF. Here the CDR3 DNA reads TGTGCCAGCAGCTTAACGACAGGGGGCTGGGTGCAAGAGACCCAGTACTTC.

The chain couples TRBV7-2 to TRBJ2-1; D is undetermined. The CDR3 is 12 residues long. Trimming shortened V by 1 base and J by 12 bases, and 10 bases separated the two germline ends. Per germline, CDR1 SGHTA and CDR2 FQGNSA. CDR3 in amino acids: CASSLDYLAQFF. CDR3 DNA sequence: TGTGCCAGCAGCTTAGACTATTTGGCGCAGTTCTTC. The entire variable domain, with the rest obtained from reference TRBV7-2 and TRBJ2-1, is as follows: GAGVSQSPSNKVTEKGKDVELRCDPISGHTALYWYRQSLGQGLEFLIYFQGNSAPDKSGLPSDRFSAERTGGSVSTLTIQRTQQEDSAVYLCASSLDYLAQFFGPGTRLTVL.

The chain combines TRBV9 with TRBJ2-2, with D unclear. The germline V gene has CDR1 SGDLS and CDR2 YYNGEE. The CDR3 consists of 14 residues. V lost 4 bases, J lost 4 bases, and 11 bases lay in between. Written as DNA, the CDR3 is TGTGCCAGCAGCTTGGGGTTGACCACCGGGGAGCTGTTTTTT. Translating gives CASSLGLTTGELFF.

The genes are TRBV6-1 and TRBJ1-4, with TRBD1 identical over 10 bases. Trimming cost V 4 bases and J 7 bases; bases outside gene matches: 3. Germline V gene data show CDR1 as MNHNS and CDR2 as SASEGT. The CDR3 runs to 14 residues. The CDR3 region has the DNA TGTGCCAGCAGTGCCCGGGACAGGGGTGAAAAACTGTTTTTT. Amino acid sequence: CASSARDRGEKLFF.

This chain links TRBV7-6 with TRBJ1-2; no clear D. The germline V gene encodes CDR1 SGHVS and CDR2 FNYEAQ. V lost 5 bases and J lost 7, with 14 bases in between. This CDR3 is built from 13 residues. CDR3 loop: CASSERERSGYTF. CDR3 coding DNA: TGTGCCAGCAGCGAACGCGAGCGGAGTGGCTACACCTTC. Based on the CDR3 plus reference TRBV7-6 and TRBJ1-2, the full variable domain is GAGVSQSPRYKVTKRGQDVALRCDPISGHVSLYWYRQALGQGPEFLTYFNYEAQQDKSGLPNDRFSAERPEGSISTLTIQRTEQRDSAMYRCASSERERSGYTFGSGTRLTVV.

The rearrangement uses TRBV19 and TRBJ2-7; 13 bases are shared with TRBD2. The CDR3 is 16 amino acids. CDR1 is LNHDA and CDR2 is SQIVND in the germline V gene (reference sequence). V trimming: 6 bases; J trimming: 4 bases; junction bases outside the gene matches: 9. The CDR3 here is CASRPRTSGRGYEQYF. DNA of the CDR3: TGTGCCAGTAGGCCCCGGACTAGCGGGAGAGGGTACGAGCAGTACTTC.

V usage is TRBV6-5 and J usage is TRBJ2-6; D tentatively fits TRBD1 or TRBD2 (5 bases each). CDR1 and CDR2 (germline): MNHEY, SVGAGI. The CDR3 is made up of 15 amino acids. V was cut by 11 bases and J by 2 bases, with 16 bases left in between. Written as DNA, the CDR3 is TGTGCCGCTACGAAAGGGACGGCTGGGGCCAACGTCCTGACTTTC. It codes for CAATKGTAGANVLTF.

J is TRBJ1-5 and V is TRBV5-6, with D possibly matching TRBD1 (6 bases). CDR1 SGHDT and CDR2 YYEEEE come from the germline V gene. This CDR3 comprises 14 residues. The V gene lost 4 bases and the J gene lost 7 bases, with 15 bases spanning the gap. The CDR3: CASSHRGREQPQHF. CDR3 DNA: TGTGCCAGCAGCCACCGGGGGCGCGAACAGCCCCAGCATTTT.

V gene TRBV4-1 combines with J gene TRBJ2-7; 9 bases match TRBD2. V shed 0 bases, J shed 12 bases, and the junction held 15 bases outside the gene matches. CDR1 MGHRA and CDR2 YSYEKL come from the germline V gene. This CDR3 is built from 16 residues. DNA for the CDR3: TGCGCCAGCAGCCAAGATCGGGGGGCGGGAGGGCCCCGTCTGTACTTC. This gives the protein CASSQDRGAGGPRLYF.

The chain carries TRBV27 and TRBJ2-1; 10 bases agree with TRBD2. The CDR3 is 14 residues long. Germline CDR1 is MNHEY and CDR2 is SMNVEV (reference sequence). Trimming took 6 bases from V and 5 from J; bases not matched to a gene: 4. CDR3 loop: CASRGLAGDNEQFF. The CDR3 bases are TGTGCCAGCAGGGGTCTAGCGGGAGACAATGAGCAGTTCTTC.

The chain recombines TRBV2 with TRBJ2-2; TRBD2 might be the D (5 bases). V lost 5 bases, J lost 6 bases, and 10 bases lay in between. The CDR3 length is 13 residues. The germline V gene has CDR1 SNHLY and CDR2 FYNNEI. CDR3 coding DNA: TGTGCCAGCAGTATTCAGGAGGCCGGGGAGCTGTTTTTT. Translation gives CASSIQEAGELFF. Combining the CDR3 with reference TRBV2 and TRBJ2-2 gives the whole variable domain EPEVTQTPSHQVTQMGQEVILRCVPISNHLYFYWYRQILGQKVEFLVSFYNNEISEKSEIFDDQFSVERPDGSNFTLKIRSTKLEDSAMYFCASSIQEAGELFFGEGSRLTVL.

This chain connects TRBV7-2 to TRBJ1-2, with a tentative D call TRBD1 (5 bases). V was cut by 2 bases and J by 5 bases, with 15 bases left in between. This CDR3 contains 15 residues. CDR1 and CDR2 (germline): SGHTA, FQGNSA. CDR3 sequence reads: CASSLSGEPFYGYTF. In DNA form, the CDR3 reads TGTGCCAGCAGCTTATCGGGGGAACCCTTTTATGGCTACACCTTC.

This clone was detected once. The V call is TRBV7-2, the J call TRBJ1-3, with 7 bases fitting TRBD1. Germline V lookup: CDR1 SGHTA, CDR2 FQGNSA. Trimming at V came to 0 bases and at J to 0 bases, leaving 2 bases not matched to a gene. The CDR3 has 16 amino acids. CDR3 sequence (DNA): TGTGCCAGCAGCTTAGCGGGACAGACCTCTGGAAACACCATATATTTT. It specifies CASSLAGQTSGNTIYF.

CDR3 in DNA: TGTGCCAGCAGCTTTCTAACGAACACCGGGGAGCTGTTTTTT. Its protein product is CASSFLTNTGELFF. This sequence joins TRBV11-3 and TRBJ2-2; no firm D call. Germline V lookup: CDR1 SGHNT, CDR2 YENEEA. The V gene lost 3 bases and the J gene lost 0 bases, with 5 bases spanning the gap. This CDR3 contains 14 residues.

This chain uses TRBV7-8 with TRBJ1-5; a weak D match, TRBD1 (5 bases). This CDR3 spans 16 amino acids. The germline V gene encodes CDR1 SGHVS and CDR2 FQNEAQ. Trimming removed 1 base at V and 5 bases at J, with 15 bases between. The CDR3 bases are TGTGCCAGCAGCTTAGTTGGAGGGGATAACGATCAGCCCCAGCATTTT. This encodes CASSLVGGDNDQPQHF.

The chain recombines TRBV5-1 with TRBJ2-2; D gene unclear. Per the germline V gene, CDR1 is SGHRS and CDR2 is YFSETQ. Trimming removed 1 base from V and 3 bases from J, with 4 bases in between. This CDR3 region has 13 residues. The CDR3 loop is CASSLSDTGELFF. For the CDR3, the DNA is TGCGCCAGCAGCTTGTCTGACACCGGGGAGCTGTTTTTT.

V gene TRBV30 combines with J gene TRBJ1-4; D uncertain. The CDR3 spans 14 residues. The germline CDR1 and CDR2 sequences are GTSNPN and SVGIG (reference sequence). V lost 4 bases and J lost 0, with 9 bases in between. Written as DNA, the CDR3 is TGTGCCTGGACCTCCGGCGCAACTAATGAAAAACTGTTTTTT. This encodes CAWTSGATNEKLFF.

As for this clone: This CDR3 is also generated by other DNA sequences in the sample. This rearrangement joins TRBV5-1 to TRBJ2-7; D is uncertain. The V gene's germline CDR1 is SGHRS and CDR2 YFSETQ. This CDR3 contains 11 residues. V was cut by 3 bases and J by 2 bases, with 3 bases left in between. The CDR3 spells CASSSTYEQYF. The CDR3 DNA follows: TGCGCCAGCAGCTCTACCTACGAGCAGTACTTC.

The rearrangement links TRBV6-1 to TRBJ2-3; D may be TRBD1 (5 bases). Trimming removed 3 bases from V and 5 bases from J, with 12 bases in between. Looked up from germline, CDR1 is MNHNS and CDR2 is SASEGT. The CDR3 has 14 amino acids. DNA of the CDR3: TGTGCCAGCAGTGAGTGGGGCCCCGGAGATACGCAGTATTTT. Encoded protein: CASSEWGPGDTQYF.

CDR3 sequence: CASSLASAPGLQFF. CDR3 in DNA: TGTGCCAGCAGCTTAGCATCGGCCCCTGGGTTGCAGTTCTTC. J is TRBJ2-1 and V is TRBV11-2, with D uncertain. The germline V gene has CDR1 SGHAT and CDR2 FQNNGV. The V end was cut by 1 base, the J end by 12 bases, with 16 bases between. This CDR3 is built from 14 residues.

The gene calls are TRBV29-1 and TRBJ2-1; D might be TRBD2 (5 bases). The CDR3 sequence is 11 residues long. Per the germline V gene, CDR1 is SQVTM and CDR2 is ANQGSEA. CDR3 in amino acids: CGDRGYNEQFF. The CDR3 DNA sequence: TGCGGGGATCGGGGCTACAATGAGCAGTTCTTC.

The CDR3 loop reads CASSLAGTQPQHF. The CDR3 nucleotides read TGTGCCAGCAGCTTGGCCGGGACTCAGCCCCAGCATTTT. The rearrangement uses TRBV5-4 and TRBJ1-5; a weak D match, TRBD1 (5 bases). Germline V gives CDR1 SGHNT, CDR2 YYREEE (reference sequence). The CDR3 length is 13 residues. V lost 0 bases, J lost 6 bases, and 7 bases lay in between.

The chain combines TRBV5-1 with TRBJ1-3; 7 bases map to TRBD1. The CDR3 sequence is 16 residues long. V lost 0 bases to trimming and J lost 1 base; unmatched junction nucleotides: 4. Germline V lookup: CDR1 SGHRS, CDR2 YFSETQ. The CDR3 loop reads CASSLGSGGSGNTIYF. The CDR3 region has the DNA TGCGCCAGCAGCTTGGGGTCAGGGGGTTCTGGAAACACCATATATTTT. The variable domain in full, completed from reference TRBV5-1 and TRBJ1-3, reads KAGVTQTPRYLIKTRGQQVTLSCSPISGHRSVSWYQQTPGQGLQFLFEYFSETQRNKGNFPGRFSGRQFSNSRSEMNVSTLELGDSALYLCASSLGSGGSGNTIYFGEGSWLTVV.

The chain links TRBV29-1 to TRBJ2-1; the D call may be TRBD1 or TRBD2 (6 bases each). Germline assignment: CDR1 SQVTM and CDR2 ANQGSEA. This CDR3 region has 14 residues. V was pared by 7 bases and J by 3 bases, with 16 bases between. The CDR3 sequence: CSGRGAAGYNEQFF. The CDR3 region has the DNA TGCAGCGGTAGGGGGGCGGCCGGCTACAATGAGCAGTTCTTC.

V usage is TRBV28 and J usage is TRBJ2-7; 10 bases line up with TRBD2. This CDR3 has 13 amino acids. CDR1 and CDR2 from the germline V gene are MDHEN and SYDVKM. J was trimmed by 5 bases and V by 8 bases; bases with no gene match: 6. In DNA, the CDR3 is TGTGCCAGCCGGATTGGACTAGCGGACGAGCAGTACTTC. This codes for CASRIGLADEQYF. The complete variable domain, with remaining parts taken from reference TRBV28 and TRBJ2-7, reads DVKVTQSSRYLVKRTGEKVFLECVQDMDHENMFWYRQDPGLGLRLIYFSYDVKMKEKGDIPEGYSVSREKKERFSLILESASTNQTSMYLCASRIGLADEQYFGPGTRLTVT.

The rearrangement uses TRBV30 and TRBJ2-2; D remains ambiguous. CDR3 length: 14 residues. Trimming removed 3 bases at V and 1 base at J, with 9 bases between. Per germline, CDR1 GTSNPN and CDR2 SVGIG (reference sequence). The DNA for the CDR3 is TGTGCCTGGAGGATGAACGGGAACACCGGGGAGCTGTTTTTT. Its translation is CAWRMNGNTGELFF.

This clone has more than one count but fewer than ten. The chain uses TRBV7-2 and TRBJ2-7; D possibly corresponds to TRBD2 (6 bases). Germline-derived CDR1 and CDR2 are SGHTA and FQGNSA. Between the trimmed V and J ends, which lost 5 bases and 3 bases, there was a span of 17 bases. The length of the CDR3 is 15 residues. Here the CDR3 DNA reads TGTGCCAGCAGCCCCCGGGGAGGCGCCTACTACGAGCAGTACTTC. It translates to CASSPRGGAYYEQYF.